Listed below are T cell receptor beta chains from one sample, sequenced in a study of T cell changes during pregnancy in multiple sclerosis. Sequenced by immunoSEQ multiplex PCR; TCRdb stores in-frame clones only, minus some. This table holds 30,000 to 45,000 clones, roughly 92% found once. The source material was PBMCs (not recorded whether the cells were cultured). These receptors all come from a female donor with multiple sclerosis, enrolled in a pregnancy study. Both conserved end residues are part of each CDR3. D genes are given only for firm matches. Only part of the rows carry a size: once, few, many, or a class if the clone is expanded.

v_gene	d_gene	abundance	j_gene	CDR3aa	CDR3nt
TRBV18	.	.	TRBJ1-2	CASSPPGNYGYTF	TGTGCCAGCTCACCACCGGGTAACTATGGCTACACCTTC
TRBV28	.	.	TRBJ2-7	CASSLMGDYGQYF	TGTGCCAGCAGTTTAATGGGTGACTATGGGCAGTACTTC
TRBV30	.	.	TRBJ1-1	CAWSVLGSMNTEAFF	TGTGCCTGGAGTGTACTTGGCAGCATGAACACTGAAGCTTTCTTT
TRBV2	TRBD2	.	TRBJ2-7	CASKLELAGAYEQYF	TGTGCCAGCAAGCTCGAACTAGCGGGGGCCTACGAGCAGTACTTC
TRBV7-9	.	.	TRBJ1-3	CASSNDGSSGNTIYF	TGTGCCAGCAGCAACGACGGTAGCTCTGGAAACACCATATATTTT
TRBV4-2	TRBD2	.	TRBJ2-7	CASSLRLAGNYEQYF	TGTGCCAGCAGCTTACGACTAGCGGGAAACTACGAGCAGTACTTC
TRBV27	.	.	TRBJ1-1	CASSGRGTEAFF	TGTGCCAGCTCCGGGCGGGGCACTGAAGCTTTCTTT
TRBV7-2	TRBD1	once	TRBJ1-5	CASSPGTGGTNQPQHF	TGTGCCAGCAGCCCAGGGACAGGGGGTACCAATCAGCCCCAGCATTTT
TRBV4-1	.	.	TRBJ2-1	CASSRGSYNEQFF	TGCGCCAGCAGCCGGGGCTCCTACAATGAGCAGTTCTTC
TRBV30	TRBD2	.	TRBJ2-1	CAWRDPTGLAGYNEQFF	TGTGCCTGGAGGGACCCGACGGGACTAGCGGGCTACAATGAGCAGTTCTTC
TRBV21-1	.	few	TRBJ2-2	CASSKVKGETGELFF	TGTGCCAGCAGCAAAGTAAAGGGGGAAACCGGGGAGCTGTTTTTT
TRBV4-2	TRBD2	once	TRBJ2-1	CASSQDRGEPYNEQFF	TGTGCCAGCAGCCAAGATCGGGGGGAGCCATACAATGAGCAGTTCTTC
TRBV10-3	TRBD1	.	TRBJ2-1	CAVRTGGSYNEQFF	TGTGCCGTTAGGACAGGGGGCTCCTACAATGAGCAGTTCTTC
TRBV19	.	.	TRBJ1-2	CASKAVPDLYGYTF	TGTGCCAGTAAGGCAGTCCCGGATCTCTATGGCTACACCTTC
TRBV30	.	.	TRBJ2-2	CAWTTYDTGELFF	TGTGCCTGGACTACATATGACACCGGGGAGCTGTTTTTT
TRBV7-2	.	.	TRBJ2-7	CASSPGRGLVQYF	TGTGCCAGCAGCCCGGGCAGGGGATTGGTGCAGTACTTC
TRBV5-1	.	.	TRBJ2-3	CASSSAGLYTDTQYF	TGCGCCAGCAGCTCCGCCGGACTCTACACAGATACGCAGTATTTT
TRBV10-1	.	once	TRBJ2-5	CASSASPALETQYF	TGCGCCAGCAGTGCATCTCCAGCCCTGGAGACCCAGTACTTC
TRBV11-3	.	.	TRBJ2-1	CASSLDHSINEQFF	TGTGCCAGCAGCTTAGATCATTCCATCAATGAGCAGTTCTTC
TRBV5-6	.	.	TRBJ1-1	CASSLYSPNTEAFF	TGTGCCAGCAGCTTATATTCGCCGAACACTGAAGCTTTCTTT
TRBV2	TRBD1	.	TRBJ2-7	CASGQGYSYEQYF	TGTGCCAGTGGACAGGGATACTCCTACGAGCAGTACTTC
TRBV4-3	.	.	TRBJ1-1	CASSPTGSTEAFF	TGCGCCAGCAGCCCGACAGGTTCCACTGAAGCTTTCTTT
TRBV11-2	.	.	TRBJ2-4	CASSLDLGIQYF	TGTGCCAGCAGCTTAGATCTTGGCATTCAGTACTTC
TRBV4-3	.	.	TRBJ1-5	CASSQDLAGSNQPQHF	TGCGCCAGCAGCCAAGATCTAGCCGGTAGCAATCAGCCCCAGCATTTT
TRBV21-1	.	.	TRBJ2-5	CASRPGQTKETQYF	TGTGCCAGCAGGCCCGGGCAGACGAAAGAGACCCAGTACTTC
TRBV7-6	TRBD2	.	TRBJ2-7	CASSATSGSREQYF	TGTGCCAGCAGCGCGACTAGCGGGAGTCGCGAGCAGTACTTC
TRBV6-6	.	.	TRBJ1-2	CASSWTAQDGYTF	TGTGCCAGCAGTTGGACAGCGCAGGATGGCTACACCTTC
TRBV19	.	.	TRBJ2-7	CASSITGESYEQYF	TGTGCCAGTAGTATAACGGGAGAATCCTACGAGCAGTACTTC
TRBV20-1	.	.	TRBJ2-2	CSASQTGELFF	TGCAGTGCTTCCCAGACCGGGGAGCTGTTTTTT
TRBV4-1	TRBD2	.	TRBJ2-7	CASSPGTSGTYEQYF	TGCGCCAGCAGCCCCGGGACTAGCGGAACCTACGAGCAGTACTTC
TRBV11-2	TRBD1	.	TRBJ2-7	CASSLVRQGPLSEQYF	TGTGCCAGCAGCTTAGTTAGACAGGGTCCCCTCTCCGAGCAGTACTTC
TRBV13	TRBD2	.	TRBJ2-3	CASSLRAGGFTDTQYF	TGTGCCAGCAGCCTACGAGCGGGAGGGTTCACAGATACGCAGTATTTT
TRBV29-1	TRBD2	.	TRBJ2-1	CSASPVLAGSNEQFF	TGCAGCGCCTCCCCGGTCCTAGCGGGAAGCAATGAGCAGTTCTTC
TRBV11-2	TRBD2	.	TRBJ2-1	CASSPPGSGRTNEQFF	TGTGCCAGCAGCCCCCCTGGTAGCGGGAGGACCAATGAGCAGTTCTTC
TRBV30	TRBD2	.	TRBJ2-5	CAWRGTSGSFEYF	TGTGCCTGGAGAGGGACTAGCGGGAGTTTCGAGTACTTC
TRBV19	TRBD1	.	TRBJ2-7	CATRDRTGAYEQYF	TGTGCCACCAGGGATCGGACAGGGGCCTACGAGCAGTACTTC